The rows below give T cell receptor beta chains drawn from one sample of a study of blood T cell repertoires in COVID-19. Sequencing was performed with immunoSEQ multiplex PCR; in TCRdb, only in-frame clones are kept and a portion is missing. The table has over 85,000 clones, about 85% seen once. The specimen sequenced was peripheral blood. Receptors originate from a woman older than 75 with COVID-19, enrolled during active disease. Each CDR3 is given with its conserved first and last residue. A D gene is named only where the DNA matches it firmly. Size tells how often a clone was seen (once, few, many) or the class of an expanded clone, and some rows leave it out.

cdr3_aa	cdr3_nt	clone_size	d_call	v_call	j_call
CASSSGQGNYNEQFF	TGCGCCAGCAGCTCGGGACAGGGGAACTACAATGAGCAGTTCTTC	-	TRBD1	TRBV5-1	TRBJ2-1
CASTTRRGSNQPQHF	TGTGCCAGCACCACACGAAGGGGTAGCAATCAGCCCCAGCATTTT	-	-	TRBV6-5	TRBJ1-5
CARSDRAKSYEQYF	TGTGCCAGATCGGACAGGGCGAAGTCGTACGAGCAGTACTTC	few	TRBD1	TRBV6-4	TRBJ2-7
CASSWLAAKNIQYF	TGTGCCAGCAGCTGGCTAGCAGCCAAAAACATTCAGTACTTC	-	-	TRBV13	TRBJ2-4
CATSRVLAGGYEQYF	TGTGCCACCAGCAGAGTCTTAGCGGGGGGCTACGAGCAGTACTTC	-	TRBD2	TRBV15	TRBJ2-7
CASLGSPGGTYNEQFF	TGTGCCAGCCTCGGGTCCCCAGGGGGCACCTACAATGAGCAGTTCTTC	-	TRBD1	TRBV18	TRBJ2-1
CAIKLAGDTDTQYF	TGTGCCATCAAACTAGCGGGGGACACAGATACGCAGTATTTT	-	TRBD2	TRBV10-3	TRBJ2-3
CASSSPGTGVGNEQFF	TGTGCCAGCAGTTCACCCGGGACAGGGGTGGGCAATGAGCAGTTCTTC	-	TRBD1	TRBV28	TRBJ2-1
CASSPSRDTQYF	TGTGCCAGCAGCCCCTCGAGAGATACGCAGTATTTT	-	-	TRBV7-2	TRBJ2-3
CASSPRRPRVSASYEQYF	TGTGCCAGCAGCCCCAGACGTCCGCGGGTCTCGGCCTCCTACGAGCAGTACTTC	-	-	TRBV7-7	TRBJ2-7
CSGARGDTQYF	TGCAGCGGAGCCCGCGGAGATACGCAGTATTTT	-	-	TRBV29-1	TRBJ2-3
CASSSHGTLSGNTEAFF	TGCGCCAGCAGCTCCCACGGGACACTCTCGGGGAACACTGAAGCTTTCTTT	-	-	TRBV5-1	TRBJ1-1
CASSLGLADQETQYF	TGTGCCAGCAGCTTAGGTTTGGCAGACCAAGAGACCCAGTACTTC	-	-	TRBV7-9	TRBJ2-5
CASSLGGRVNTEAFF	TGTGCCAGTAGTCTCGGGGGGCGGGTGAACACTGAAGCTTTCTTT	once	-	TRBV19	TRBJ1-1
CASSPLGAREQYF	TGTGCCAGCTCACCCCTGGGGGCTAGGGAGCAGTACTTC	-	-	TRBV18	TRBJ2-7
CASSPGTGADTQYF	TGTGCCAGCAGCCCGGGGACTGGCGCAGATACGCAGTATTTT	-	-	TRBV7-3	TRBJ2-3
CASITRGLPGANVLTF	TGTGCCAGTATTACAAGGGGGCTCCCTGGGGCCAACGTCCTGACTTTC	-	TRBD1	TRBV19	TRBJ2-6
CASSFGGRAWDEQFF	TGTGCCAGCAGTTTTGGAGGGAGGGCCTGGGATGAGCAGTTCTTC	-	TRBD2	TRBV28	TRBJ2-1
CASSATVFTEAFF	TGTGCCAGCAGTGCGACAGTGTTCACTGAAGCTTTCTTT	-	-	TRBV6-2/TRBV6-3	TRBJ1-1
CASSLVLAGGVNEQFF	TGCGCCAGCAGCTTGGTACTAGCGGGAGGGGTCAATGAGCAGTTCTTC	once	TRBD2	TRBV5-1	TRBJ2-1
CASSPPYGTGGTGNTIYF	TGTGCCAGCAGCCCACCATATGGGACAGGGGGCACTGGAAACACCATATATTTT	-	TRBD1	TRBV3-1/TRBV3-2	TRBJ1-3
CASSRDRTNSPLHF	TGTGCCAGCTCAAGAGACAGGACTAATTCACCCCTCCACTTT	once	-	TRBV18	TRBJ1-6
CASSQSRRLNTEAFF	TGTGCCAGCAGCCAATCGCGGCGGTTGAACACTGAAGCTTTCTTT	-	-	TRBV16	TRBJ1-1
CASGGRVYGYTF	TGTGCCAGCGGAGGACGGGTCTATGGCTACACCTTC	-	-	TRBV28	TRBJ1-2
CASSQAGNSPLHF	TGTGCCAGCAGCCAAGCGGGGAATTCACCCCTCCACTTT	-	-	TRBV7-9	TRBJ1-6
CASNLRAGSNQPQHF	TGTGCCAGCAATCTCAGGGCAGGTAGCAATCAGCCCCAGCATTTT	-	-	TRBV27	TRBJ1-5
CASSLAQGTGSPLHF	TGTGCCAGCAGCTTGGCACAGGGGACGGGTTCACCCCTCCACTTT	-	TRBD1	TRBV5-4	TRBJ1-6
CASSRGLAGAQFF	TGTGCCAGCAGTAGGGGACTAGCAGGAGCGCAGTTCTTC	-	TRBD2	TRBV12-3/TRBV12-4	TRBJ2-1